Listed below are T cell receptor beta chains from one sample, sequenced in a study of blood T cell repertoires in COVID-19. TCRdb keeps only in-frame clones here, not all; method: immunoSEQ multiplex PCR. Altogether about 54,000 clones are present, 90% being singletons, with the ten largest covering just under 8.5%. Material for sequencing was peripheral blood. Receptor source: a woman aged 40 to 55 with active COVID-19. Each CDR3 is given with its conserved first and last residue. Fields, in order: CDR3 protein, CDR3 DNA, CDR3 length, J gene, D gene, V gene, clone size. The D gene is left open where the match is weak. Clone size is given for some rows only: seen once, a few or many times, or a class if the clone is expanded.

CDR3aa: CASSAMDRFNTEAFF
CDR3nt: TGTGCCAGCAGCGCCATGGACAGGTTCAACACTGAAGCTTTCTTT
len: 15
j_gene: TRBJ1-1
d_gene: TRBD1
v_gene: TRBV9
abundance: NA

CDR3aa: CASSQGRGNGYTF
CDR3nt: TGTGCCAGCAGCCAAGGTCGGGGGAATGGCTACACCTTC
len: 13
j_gene: TRBJ1-2
d_gene: NA
v_gene: TRBV3-1/TRBV3-2
abundance: few

CDR3aa: CASSLAPAGGPYETQYF
CDR3nt: TGTGCCAGCAGCTTAGCCCCAGCGGGGGGGCCTTACGAGACCCAGTACTTC
len: 17
j_gene: TRBJ2-5
d_gene: TRBD2
v_gene: TRBV7-6
abundance: NA

CDR3aa: CASSSAGTGAGQPQHF
CDR3nt: TGTGCCAGCAGTTCCGCCGGGACAGGGGCAGGTCAGCCCCAGCATTTT
len: 16
j_gene: TRBJ1-5
d_gene: TRBD1
v_gene: TRBV6-5
abundance: NA

CDR3aa: CASSIRRGPGGEQFF
CDR3nt: TGTGCCAGTAGTATCCGGCGGGGCCCCGGGGGTGAGCAGTTCTTC
len: 15
j_gene: TRBJ2-1
d_gene: NA
v_gene: TRBV19
abundance: NA

CDR3aa: CASSRTSGHSYEQYF
CDR3nt: TGTGCCAGCTCACGTACTAGCGGGCACTCCTACGAGCAGTACTTC
len: 15
j_gene: TRBJ2-7
d_gene: TRBD2
v_gene: TRBV18
abundance: NA

CDR3aa: CASSVDSRQNTQYF
CDR3nt: TGTGCCAGCAGCGTAGATAGTAGACAGAATACGCAGTATTTT
len: 14
j_gene: TRBJ2-3
d_gene: NA
v_gene: TRBV9
abundance: NA

CDR3aa: CASSSTGGSRSPLHF
CDR3nt: TGCGCCAGCAGCTCTACAGGGGGCTCTCGCTCACCCCTCCACTTT
len: 15
j_gene: TRBJ1-6
d_gene: TRBD1
v_gene: TRBV5-1
abundance: NA

CDR3aa: CASKRGLAGTEQYF
CDR3nt: TGTGCCAGCAAACGCGGACTAGCGGGGACCGAGCAGTACTTC
len: 14
j_gene: TRBJ2-7
d_gene: TRBD2
v_gene: TRBV27
abundance: few

CDR3aa: CASSLVRGVGYTF
CDR3nt: TGTGCCAGCAGCTTGGTACGGGGAGTTGGCTACACCTTC
len: 13
j_gene: TRBJ1-2
d_gene: NA
v_gene: TRBV5-4
abundance: NA

CDR3aa: CSARRTGEAFF
CDR3nt: TGCAGTGCTAGAAGAACGGGGGAAGCTTTCTTT
len: 11
j_gene: TRBJ1-1
d_gene: NA
v_gene: TRBV20-1
abundance: NA

CDR3aa: CASSQFAGTNYGYTF
CDR3nt: TGTGCCAGCAGCCAATTTGCAGGAACTAACTATGGCTACACCTTC
len: 15
j_gene: TRBJ1-2
d_gene: NA
v_gene: TRBV4-2
abundance: few

CDR3aa: CASSDWGGSDGYTF
CDR3nt: TGTGCCAGCAGCGATTGGGGGGGGTCGGATGGCTACACCTTC
len: 14
j_gene: TRBJ1-2
d_gene: NA
v_gene: TRBV6-2/TRBV6-3
abundance: NA

CDR3aa: CASSEKIGGNQPQHF
CDR3nt: TGTGCCAGCAGTGAAAAGATAGGAGGCAATCAGCCCCAGCATTTT
len: 15
j_gene: TRBJ1-5
d_gene: NA
v_gene: TRBV2
abundance: NA

CDR3aa: CAWSPRTSGGVTGELFF
CDR3nt: TGTGCCTGGAGTCCCAGGACTAGCGGGGGGGTAACCGGGGAGCTGTTTTTT
len: 17
j_gene: TRBJ2-2
d_gene: TRBD2
v_gene: TRBV30
abundance: NA

CDR3aa: CATSDSDRAYGYTF
CDR3nt: TGTGCCACCAGTGATTCAGACAGGGCCTATGGCTACACCTTC
len: 14
j_gene: TRBJ1-2
d_gene: TRBD1
v_gene: TRBV24-1
abundance: NA

CDR3aa: CASSLRGLGGNEKLFF
CDR3nt: TGTGCCAGCAGTTTAAGGGGCCTCGGGGGTAATGAAAAACTGTTTTTT
len: 16
j_gene: TRBJ1-4
d_gene: NA
v_gene: TRBV27
abundance: NA

CDR3aa: CASSEQGGEKLFF
CDR3nt: TGTGCCAGCAGTGAACAGGGCGGTGAAAAACTGTTTTTT
len: 13
j_gene: TRBJ1-4
d_gene: NA
v_gene: TRBV6-1
abundance: NA

CDR3aa: CASSLIGGSYEQYF
CDR3nt: TGTGCCAGCAGCTTGATAGGGGGTTCCTACGAGCAGTACTTC
len: 14
j_gene: TRBJ2-7
d_gene: NA
v_gene: TRBV5-5
abundance: NA

CDR3aa: CASSVSLAGGANYGYTF
CDR3nt: TGTGCCAGCAGCGTCTCCTTGGCCGGGGGAGCTAACTATGGCTACACCTTC
len: 17
j_gene: TRBJ1-2
d_gene: NA
v_gene: TRBV9
abundance: NA

CDR3aa: CASSYFRTPNTEAFF
CDR3nt: TGTGCCAGCAGTTATTTTCGCACACCGAACACTGAAGCTTTCTTT
len: 15
j_gene: TRBJ1-1
d_gene: NA
v_gene: TRBV6-2/TRBV6-3
abundance: NA

CDR3aa: CASSLVARGFADTQYF
CDR3nt: TGTGCCAGCAGCTTAGTTGCCAGGGGGTTTGCAGATACGCAGTATTTT
len: 16
j_gene: TRBJ2-3
d_gene: TRBD1
v_gene: TRBV7-9
abundance: NA

CDR3aa: CASSHRDRGLGYTF
CDR3nt: TGTGCCAGCAGCCACAGGGACAGGGGGCTTGGCTACACCTTC
len: 14
j_gene: TRBJ1-2
d_gene: TRBD1
v_gene: TRBV3-1/TRBV3-2
abundance: NA